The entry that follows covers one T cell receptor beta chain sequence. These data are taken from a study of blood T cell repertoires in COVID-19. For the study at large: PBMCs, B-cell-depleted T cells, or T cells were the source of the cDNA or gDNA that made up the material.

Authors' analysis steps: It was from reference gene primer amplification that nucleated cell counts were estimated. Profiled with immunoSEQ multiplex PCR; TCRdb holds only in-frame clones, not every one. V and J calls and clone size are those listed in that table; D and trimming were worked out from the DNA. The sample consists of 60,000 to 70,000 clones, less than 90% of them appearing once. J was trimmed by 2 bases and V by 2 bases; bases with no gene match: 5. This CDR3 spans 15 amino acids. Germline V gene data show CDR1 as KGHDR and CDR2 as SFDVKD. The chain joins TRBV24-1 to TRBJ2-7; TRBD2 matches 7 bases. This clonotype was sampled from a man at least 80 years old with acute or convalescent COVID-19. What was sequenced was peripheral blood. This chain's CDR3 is CATSDSGRGTYEQYF. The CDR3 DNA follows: TGTGCCACCAGTGATTCGGGGAGGGGAACCTACGAGCAGTACTTC.